Following are 25 T cell receptor beta chains from one sample sequenced in a study of vaccination and CD4 T cells after COVID-19. Treatment denoted: approximately nine-day PBMC culture with coronavirus spike peptide pools or control peptides (ViraFEST assay). Oncomine TCR Beta short-read sequencing was applied to DNA from cultured CD4+ T cells. From the PCR reads, TCRdb called clonotypes with MiXCR, one entry per CDR3 protein. This table holds about 15,000 distinct CDR3 sequences, approximately 73% found once. The antigens of these receptors remain unknown. Source material: CD4+ T cells from blood, cultured in vitro. The receptors here all came from a human donor who had recovered from COVID-19.

In its sample, this clonotype was seen a few times. This sequence joins TRBV30 and TRBJ1-2, with a tentative D call TRBD1 (5 bases). The V and J ends lost 3 bases and 4 bases respectively, with 12 bases between them. The CDR3 covers 13 residues. Per the germline V gene, CDR1 is GTSNPN and CDR2 is SVGIG (reference sequence). CDR3 residues: CAWSREVAYGYTF. DNA of the CDR3: TGTGCCTGGAGCAGGGAGGTTGCCTATGGCTACACCTTC. Together with reference TRBV30 and TRBJ1-2, the CDR3 gives the full variable domain: SQTIHQWPATLVQPVGSPLSLECTVEGTSNPNLYWYRQAAGRGLQLLFYSVGIGQISSEVPQNLSASRPQDRQFILSSKKLLLSDSGFYLCAWSREVAYGYTFGSGTRLTVV.

The chain couples TRBV28 to TRBJ2-7; perhaps TRBD2 as D (7 bases). CDR1 is MDHEN and CDR2 is SYDVKM in the germline V gene. The ends were cut back, 6 bases at V and 1 base at J, with 13 bases in the middle. This CDR3 has 14 amino acids. The CDR3 DNA is TGTGCCAGCAGACAAGGGGGGGAATCCTACGAGCAGTACTTC. Encoded protein: CASRQGGESYEQYF.

The chain is built from TRBV28 and TRBJ1-5; D is undetermined. Trimming pared 6 bases from V and 7 bases from J, leaving 16 bases between. Germline lookup yields CDR1 MDHEN and CDR2 SYDVKM. The CDR3 has 14 amino acids. CDR3 nucleotides: TGTGCCAGCAGCCTTAGCGGGGTCGGACAGCCCCAGCATTTT. Its protein product is CASSLSGVGQPQHF.

This sequence joins TRBV19 and TRBJ1-1; possibly TRBD1 for D (6 bases). The V gene's germline CDR1 is LNHDA and CDR2 SQIVND (reference sequence). CDR3 length: 15 residues. V shed 2 bases and J shed 1 base, with 11 bases lying between them. CDR3 sequence: CASSILQGRNTEAFF. CDR3 nucleotide sequence: TGTGCCAGTAGTATACTGCAGGGGAGGAACACTGAAGCTTTCTTT.

The chain employs TRBV27 and TRBJ1-6; D is undetermined. The CDR3 is made up of 18 amino acids. V gave up 3 bases and J gave up 7 bases, with 22 bases separating them. Germline CDR1 reads MNHEY; CDR2 reads SMNVEV (reference sequence). In DNA form, the CDR3 reads TGTGCCAGCAGTTTGTTGTCATTCGGGCGCGGTGGAAATTCACCCCTCCACTTT. Amino acid sequence: CASSLLSFGRGGNSPLHF.

Only a few counts were recorded for this clonotype. The chain uses TRBV6-2 or TRBV6-3 and TRBJ1-2; maybe TRBD1 (5 bases). CDR1 MNHEY and CDR2 SVGEGT come from the germline V gene. V lost 7 bases and J lost 1, with 22 bases in between. The CDR3 consists of 17 residues. CDR3 in DNA: TGTGCCAGCACTGGACTGGGTGCGGGGCGGTTTAACTATGGCTACACCTTC. Translated, it gives CASTGLGAGRFNYGYTF.

This clonotype was counted a single time. This chain joins TRBV19 and TRBJ1-2, with 10 bases that match TRBD1. With 6 bases clipped from V and 1 base from J, the junction kept 14 bases outside the gene matches. From germline, CDR1 is LNHDA and CDR2 SQIVND (reference sequence). The CDR3 contains 18 residues. CDR3 loop: CASSRPDRTGGINYGYTF. CDR3 in DNA: TGTGCCAGTAGCCGACCCGACAGGACAGGGGGAATTAACTATGGCTACACCTTC.

This chain connects TRBV24-1 to TRBJ2-1, with 12 bases lining up with TRBD2. The CDR3 runs to 18 residues. Germline values: CDR1 KGHDR, CDR2 SFDVKD. The trim removed 4 bases at V and 3 bases at J, leaving 9 bases unmatched. The CDR3 nucleotides are TGTGCCACCAGTGACCGTTCTTGGACTAGCGGGAACTACAATGAGCAGTTCTTC. This translates into CATSDRSWTSGNYNEQFF.

This rearrangement joins TRBV24-1 to TRBJ1-5; maybe TRBD1 (5 bases). Germline V lookup: CDR1 KGHDR, CDR2 SFDVKD. The CDR3 is 16 residues long. V lost 3 bases and J 5 bases, leaving 16 bases between the germline ends. CDR3 sequence: CATSDGAFGPDQPQHF. CDR3 sequence (DNA): TGTGCCACCAGTGATGGGGCCTTCGGGCCAGATCAGCCCCAGCATTTT.

The CDR3 DNA reads TGTGCCAGCAGTTGGGGGTGGTCACCCCTCCACTTT. Protein: CASSWGWSPLHF. The genes are TRBV6-2 or TRBV6-3 and TRBJ1-6, with D possibly matching TRBD1 (5 bases). V was clipped by 4 bases and J by 10 bases, with 8 bases between them. The CDR3 length is 12 residues. Germline-derived CDR1 and CDR2 are MNHEY and SVGEGT.

This chain links TRBV20-1 with TRBJ1-5, with 11 positions matching TRBD1. In germline, CDR1 is DFQATT, CDR2 SNEGSKA (reference sequence). The length of the CDR3 is 15 residues. Germline trimming cut 5 bases from V and 3 bases from J; bases unmatched to any gene: 6. CDR3 sequence reads: CSARRDRGYNQPQHF. The CDR3 DNA is TGCAGTGCTCGCCGGGACAGGGGGTACAATCAGCCCCAGCATTTT.

The V gene is TRBV20-1, the J gene TRBJ2-7; 14 nucleotides match TRBD2. The CDR3 totals 16 residues. Losses at the gene ends were 5 bases for V and 0 bases for J; bases not matched to a gene: 6. Germline-derived CDR1 and CDR2 are DFQATT and SNEGSKA (reference sequence). The CDR3 here is CSAQGTSGSSSYEQYF. The CDR3 DNA sequence: TGCAGTGCTCAAGGGACTAGCGGGAGCAGCTCCTACGAGCAGTACTTC.

This clonotype was seen just once. The CDR3 sequence: CASRAPTDTQYF. CDR3 DNA: TGTGCCAGCAGGGCCCCCACAGATACGCAGTATTTT. V and J are TRBV25-1 and TRBJ2-3; D is ambiguous. The CDR3 is made up of 12 amino acids. Germline V lookup: CDR1 MGHDK, CDR2 SYGVNS. V lost 6 bases to trimming and J lost 2 bases, with 6 bases between them.

The chain combines TRBV20-1 with TRBJ1-2; D is ambiguous. CDR1 is DFQATT, CDR2 SNEGSKA, per germline (reference sequence). The CDR3 runs to 14 residues. CDR3: CRASNEGTNYGYTF. The DNA for the CDR3 is TGCAGGGCCTCAAACGAGGGAACTAACTATGGCTACACCTTC.

This chain joins TRBV19 and TRBJ2-7; tentative D call: TRBD2 (6 bases). The CDR3 has 15 amino acids. V shed 6 bases and J shed 4 bases, with 19 bases lying between them. CDR1 and CDR2 (germline): LNHDA, SQIVND (reference sequence). CDR3 residues: CASRGRNYGSYEQYF. CDR3 nucleotide sequence: TGTGCCAGTAGGGGACGAAATTACGGGAGTTACGAGCAGTACTTC. Variable domain in full (rest from reference TRBV19 and TRBJ2-7): DGGITQSPKYLFRKEGQNVTLSCEQNLNHDAMYWYRQDPGQGLRLIYYSQIVNDFQKGDIAEGYSVSREKKESFPLTVTSAQKNPTAFYLCASRGRNYGSYEQYFGPGTRLTVT.

The genes are TRBV28 and TRBJ2-7; either TRBD1 or TRBD2 may supply D (5 bases each). V was cut by 5 bases and J by 4 bases, with 15 bases left in between. Germline V gene sequence: CDR1 MDHEN, CDR2 SYDVKM. The CDR3 runs 14 residues. The CDR3 sequence: CASSGTEVFYEQYF. The DNA for the CDR3 is TGTGCCAGCAGTGGGACGGAGGTCTTTTACGAGCAGTACTTC.

The rearrangement joins TRBV28 to TRBJ1-5, with 8 bases identical to TRBD1. Germline lookup yields CDR1 MDHEN and CDR2 SYDVKM. The V gene end was trimmed by 5 bases and the J gene end by 0 bases; junction bases not matched to a gene: 6. There are 16 residues in the CDR3. CDR3 in DNA: TGTGCCAGCAGTCCAGGGGGCATACTTAGCAATCAGCCCCAGCATTTT. This sequence encodes CASSPGGILSNQPQHF.

V gene TRBV14 combines with J gene TRBJ2-1, with 8 bases matching TRBD2. The length of the CDR3 is 17 residues. CDR1 and CDR2 from the germline V gene are SGHDN and FVKESK. Germline trimming cut 4 bases from V and 7 bases from J; bases unmatched to any gene: 15. In nucleotides, the CDR3 is TGTGCCAGCAGCCTTTACACCGGGACTAGTACCCGTAATGAGCAGTTCTTC. It specifies CASSLYTGTSTRNEQFF.

This chain joins TRBV6-1 and TRBJ2-3, with D unclear. The CDR3 runs 14 residues. V was trimmed by 4 bases and J by 1 base, leaving 9 bases between them. Germline CDR1 and CDR2: MNHNS and SASEGT. This CDR3 reads CASSAQAGTDTQYF. The CDR3 bases are TGTGCCAGCAGTGCCCAGGCAGGCACAGATACGCAGTATTTT.

This clonotype was seen more than once but under ten times. The chain joins TRBV6-2 or TRBV6-3 to TRBJ1-1, with D perhaps matching TRBD1 (6 bases). CDR1 and CDR2 from the germline V gene are MNHEY and SVGEGT. CDR3 length: 15 residues. Trimming removed 5 bases from V and 2 bases from J, with 15 bases in between. CDR3 region: CASSADRQGNTEAFF. DNA of the CDR3: TGTGCCAGCAGTGCCGACAGGCAGGGAAACACTGAAGCTTTCTTT.

This clonotype turned up a few times. The genes are TRBV6-7 and TRBJ1-1; tentatively, D is TRBD1 (5 bases). TRBV6-7 is designated an ORF whose function remains uncertain. This CDR3 region has 18 residues. Trimming removed 6 bases at V and 1 base at J, with 24 bases between. The DNA for the CDR3 is TGTGCCAGCAGCAACTCGGCAGGGCAGGCAAAAAGGAACACTGAAGCTTTCTTT. Amino acids: CASSNSAGQAKRNTEAFF.

This chain links TRBV20-1 with TRBJ2-7, with 12 positions matching TRBD2. Germline-derived CDR1 and CDR2 are DFQATT and SNEGSKA (reference sequence). Unmatched junction bases numbered 12, after V lost 5 bases and J lost 7 bases. This CDR3 has 15 residues. The CDR3 sequence: CSAYRGASGRGEQYF. CDR3 nucleotides: TGCAGTGCTTACCGCGGGGCTAGCGGGAGGGGGGAGCAGTACTTC.

The rearrangement joins TRBV20-1 to TRBJ1-1; TRBD1 matches at 10 bases. This CDR3 spans 14 amino acids. The trim removed 6 bases at V and 5 bases at J, leaving 9 bases unmatched. Germline CDR1 and CDR2: DFQATT and SNEGSKA (reference sequence). This CDR3 reads CSAPRTGGWTEAFF. The CDR3 DNA reads TGCAGTGCCCCCCGGACAGGGGGATGGACTGAAGCTTTCTTT.

This chain joins TRBV2 and TRBJ1-5; 7 nucleotides line up with TRBD1. The V gene end was trimmed by 10 bases and the J gene end by 3 bases; junction bases not matched to a gene: 9. The CDR3 covers 14 residues. Germline V gene sequence: CDR1 SNHLY, CDR2 FYNNEI. The CDR3 DNA is TGTGCCACCAACCGAGACAGGGACAATCAGCCCCAGCATTTT. Its translation: CATNRDRDNQPQHF.

This chain joins TRBV20-1 and TRBJ1-5, with no clear D. V lost 0 bases to trimming and J lost 7 bases, with 7 bases between them. Germline V gives CDR1 DFQATT, CDR2 SNEGSKA (reference sequence). CDR3 length: 12 amino acids. CDR3 DNA: TGCAGTGCTAGAGAAAATCACCAGCCCCAGCATTTT. Encoded protein: CSARENHQPQHF.